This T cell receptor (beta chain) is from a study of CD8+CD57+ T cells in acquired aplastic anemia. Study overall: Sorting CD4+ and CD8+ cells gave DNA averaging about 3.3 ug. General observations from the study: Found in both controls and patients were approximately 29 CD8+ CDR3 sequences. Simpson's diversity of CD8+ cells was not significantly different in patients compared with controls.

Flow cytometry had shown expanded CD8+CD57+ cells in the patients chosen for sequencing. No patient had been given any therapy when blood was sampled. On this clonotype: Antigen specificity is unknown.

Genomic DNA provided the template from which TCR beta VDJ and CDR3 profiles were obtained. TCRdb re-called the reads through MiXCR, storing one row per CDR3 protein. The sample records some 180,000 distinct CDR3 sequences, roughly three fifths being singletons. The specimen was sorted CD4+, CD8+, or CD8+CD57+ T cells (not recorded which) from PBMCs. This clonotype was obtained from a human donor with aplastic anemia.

The CDR3 sequence is CASSLLVSGGAETQYF. The CDR3 DNA sequence: TGTGCCAGCAGCCTACTAGTTAGCGGGGGGGCAGAGACCCAGTACTTC. The rearrangement links TRBV7-3 to TRBJ2-5, with 11 nucleotides matching TRBD2. Trimming removed 5 bases from V and 4 bases from J; junction bases left unmatched: 9. CDR1 SGHTA and CDR2 FQGTGA come from the germline V gene. This CDR3 spans 16 amino acids.